The TCR beta chain described here comes from a study of cytomegalovirus exposure and HLA in healthy donors. Germline CDR1 SGHTA, CDR2 FQGNSA. This CDR3 has 15 amino acids. V lost 2 bases to trimming and J lost 2 bases, with 10 bases between them. Primers included in the PCR were 60 Vbeta and 13 Jbeta primers. Assay: immunoSEQ multiplex PCR; the TCRdb copy retains only in-frame clones and omits some. The sample comprises fewer than 250,000 clones, approximately 82% of which are singletons, and about 0.63% rests with the top ten. This sequence was found in a man between 18 and 29 years old in good health and CMV-seronegative. The chain combines TRBV7-2 with TRBJ1-5, with D hard to call. Material: PBMCs. The CDR3 DNA follows: TGTGCCAGCAGCTTAAGGATAGGAGGCAATCAGCCCCAGCATTTT. It encodes CASSLRIGGNQPQHF. Full variable domain (remainder filled in from reference TRBV7-2 and TRBJ1-5): GAGVSQSPSNKVTEKGKDVELRCDPISGHTALYWYRQSLGQGLEFLIYFQGNSAPDKSGLPSDRFSAERTGGSVSTLTIQRTQQEDSAVYLCASSLRIGGNQPQHFGDGTRLSIL.